Sequencing of this TCR beta chain was carried out in a study of low-dose radiotherapy and immunotherapy resistance in tumors. The time point: after trial treatment. Noted treatment: LDRT plus nivolumab, ipilimumab, low-dose cyclophosphamide and aspirin (RACIN trial). Primers used for first-strand cDNA, a TRAV- and TRBV-specific set, covered both alpha and beta chains. The PCR that amplified TCRs ran for 15 to 25 cycles, relying on a constant-region primer and a V-primer adapter. One entry per CDR3 protein, called by TCRdb with MiXCR from the reads. The profile shows fewer than 110,000 distinct CDR3 sequences, around 20% of them singletons. In this sample, this clonotype turned up many times. The clonotype originates from a male donor with prostate cancer. The specimen was PBMCs, collected after low-dose radiotherapy plus immunotherapy.

The chain's CDR3 is CASSLIPGQVGASGNGGPYEQYF. As DNA, the CDR3 is TGTGCCAGCAGCTTAATACCGGGACAGGTCGGCGCGTCCGGCAACGGGGGTCCGTACGAGCAGTACTTC. The rearrangement uses TRBV7-9 and TRBJ2-7; TRBD1 matches 8 bases. This CDR3 has 23 residues. Germline CDR1 SEHNR, CDR2 FQNEAQ (reference sequence). The ends lost 2 bases at V and 4 bases at J; junction bases unmatched: 31.